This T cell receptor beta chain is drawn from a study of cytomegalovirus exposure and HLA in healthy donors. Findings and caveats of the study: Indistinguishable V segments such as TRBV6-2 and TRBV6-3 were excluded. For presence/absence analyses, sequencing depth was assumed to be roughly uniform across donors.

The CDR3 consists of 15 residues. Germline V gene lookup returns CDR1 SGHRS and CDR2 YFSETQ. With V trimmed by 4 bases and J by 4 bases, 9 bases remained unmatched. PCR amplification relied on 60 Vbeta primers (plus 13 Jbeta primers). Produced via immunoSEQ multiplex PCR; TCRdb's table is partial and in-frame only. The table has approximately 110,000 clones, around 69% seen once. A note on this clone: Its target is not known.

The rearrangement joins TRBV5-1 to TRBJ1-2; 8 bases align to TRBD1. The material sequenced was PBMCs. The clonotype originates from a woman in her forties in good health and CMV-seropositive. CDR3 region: CASSPVQGGGYGYTF. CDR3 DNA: TGCGCCAGCAGCCCGGTACAGGGGGGTGGCTATGGCTACACCTTC. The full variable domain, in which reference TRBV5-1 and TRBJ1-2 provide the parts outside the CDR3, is KAGVTQTPRYLIKTRGQQVTLSCSPISGHRSVSWYQQTPGQGLQFLFEYFSETQRNKGNFPGRFSGRQFSNSRSEMNVSTLELGDSALYLCASSPVQGGGYGYTFGSGTRLTVV.